This TCR beta chain was identified during a study of CD8+CD57+ T cells in acquired aplastic anemia. In the study overall: On average, sorted CD4+ and CD8+ cells gave 3.2 ug of DNA. Among healthy donors, CD4+ cells averaged approximately 11 million reads.

Study conclusions and caveats: Simpson's diversity of CD8+ cells was not significantly different in patients compared with controls.

From germline, CDR1 is KGHDR and CDR2 SFDVKD. CDR3 length: 14 residues. The V end was cut by 6 bases, the J end by 0 bases, with 11 bases between. This clonotype was seen a handful of times. Antigen specificity is unknown. According to the study, genomic DNA was the template for TCR beta VDJ and CDR3 profiling. TCRdb ran MiXCR on the reads and lists one entry per CDR3 protein. In the table there are under 200,000 distinct CDR3 sequences, around 45% of which are singletons. Sequenced sample: sorted CD4+, CD8+, or CD8+CD57+ T cells (not recorded which) from PBMCs. The V gene is TRBV24-1, the J gene TRBJ2-7, with a weak D call TRBD2 (5 bases). The receptor's source is a human donor in good health. CDR3 DNA sequence: TGTGCCACCAGTAGAGGGTCCCCCTCCTACGAGCAGTACTTC. Its translation is CATSRGSPSYEQYF.